This passage covers 28 T cell receptor beta chains from one sample sequenced in a study of T cell responses to AZD1222 COVID-19 vaccine. Assay used: immunoSEQ multiplex PCR; TCRdb lists only in-frame clones, some missing. In the table there are 180,000 or so clones, approximately 94% of which are singletons. The sample here was peripheral blood, taken on day 0 of AZD1222 vaccination. These TCRs come from an adult in good health.

This rearrangement joins TRBV19 to TRBJ2-5; D could derive from TRBD1 or TRBD2 (5 bases each). With 3 bases removed from V and 5 bases from J, the gap between germline ends came to 19 bases. Germline values: CDR1 LNHDA, CDR2 SQIVND (reference sequence). The CDR3 contains 16 residues. The CDR3 nucleotides are TGTGCCAGTAGTATTGATACCGGGACCGCGCTTGAGACCCAGTACTTC. This translates into CASSIDTGTALETQYF.

The genes are TRBV19 and TRBJ2-5; 12 bases align to TRBD2. Per the germline V gene, CDR1 is LNHDA and CDR2 is SQIVND (reference sequence). The CDR3 is 16 residues long. With V trimmed by 5 bases and J by 3 bases, 7 bases remained unmatched. CDR3 amino acids: CASSSLRTSGKETQYF. The CDR3 DNA reads as TGTGCCAGTAGTTCTTTGAGGACTAGCGGGAAAGAGACCCAGTACTTC.

The chain employs TRBV11-2 and TRBJ1-1; D remains unclear. Trimming removed 5 bases at V and 11 bases at J, with 18 bases between. The CDR3 totals 13 residues. Looked up from germline, CDR1 is SGHAT and CDR2 is FQNNGV. CDR3 residues: CASSPELAWAAFF. CDR3 coding DNA: TGTGCCAGCAGCCCCGAGTTAGCATGGGCGGCTTTCTTT.

This sequence joins TRBV21-1 and TRBJ1-3; TRBD1 is the table's D call and was not checked against the DNA. TRBV21-1 is reported as a pseudogene. The CDR3 totals 19 residues. The CDR3 reads CASSSPQGQGNFSGNTIYF. CDR3 sequence (DNA): TGTGCCAGCAGCTCACCCCAGGGGCAGGGAAACTTCTCTGGAAACACCATATATTTT.

The gene calls are TRBV2 and TRBJ2-4; tentative D call: TRBD2 (5 bases). V lost 5 bases and J 1 base, leaving 24 bases between the germline ends. Germline values: CDR1 SNHLY, CDR2 FYNNEI. The CDR3 extends over 19 amino acids. CDR3 in DNA: TGTGCCAGCAGTTACCGCTCTGGCTTGGGGAGTGTGGCCAAAAACATTCAGTACTTC. Its protein is CASSYRSGLGSVAKNIQYF.

The V call is TRBV11-2, the J call TRBJ2-1; 8 nucleotides align to TRBD2. CDR3 length equals 16 residues. V lost 6 bases and J lost 5; bases outside the gene matches: 12. Germline V CDR1 and CDR2: SGHAT, FQNNGV. In DNA form, the CDR3 reads TGTGCCAGCAGTTTATTCAGCGGGAGACAAGACAATGAGCAGTTCTTC. Its translation is CASSLFSGRQDNEQFF.

The chain combines TRBV19 with TRBJ1-3; D is uncertain. From germline, CDR1 is LNHDA and CDR2 SQIVND (reference sequence). V was shortened by 3 bases and J by 0 bases, with 9 bases between the two germline ends. CDR3 length: 15 amino acids. CDR3 sequence: CASSMIGPSGNTIYF. CDR3 nucleotide sequence: TGTGCCAGTAGTATGATCGGGCCCTCTGGAAACACCATATATTTT.

The rearrangement uses TRBV6-1 and TRBJ2-7; 7 bases match TRBD1. V was clipped by 1 base and J by 3 bases; unmatched bases: 6. CDR1 is MNHNS and CDR2 is SASEGT in the germline V gene. The CDR3 covers 15 residues. This CDR3 is CASSEGGDRDYEQYF. In DNA, the CDR3 is TGTGCCAGCAGTGAAGGTGGGGACAGAGACTACGAGCAGTACTTC.

This chain links TRBV7-9 with TRBJ1-4, with D possibly TRBD1 on 5 matching bases. The V and J ends lost 4 bases and 0 bases respectively, with 12 bases between them. CDR1 is SEHNR, CDR2 FQNEAQ, per germline (reference sequence). The CDR3 consists of 16 residues. As DNA, the CDR3 is TGTGCCAGCAGCTGGGGACGGATGGCAACTAATGAAAAACTGTTTTTT. This gives the protein CASSWGRMATNEKLFF.

The rearrangement uses TRBV3-1 (or the pseudogene TRBV3-2) and TRBJ2-5; D is unresolved. The CDR3 contains 16 residues. Per germline, CDR1 LGHDT and CDR2 YNNKEL (reference sequence). The V and J ends lost 4 bases and 0 bases respectively, with 15 bases between them. CDR3 sequence: CASSRSSQAYQETQYF. CDR3 DNA: TGTGCCAGCAGCCGCTCGTCTCAAGCGTACCAAGAGACCCAGTACTTC.

The genes are TRBV6-2 or TRBV6-3 and TRBJ2-7, with TRBD1 matching 9 bases. The junction had 11 bases not matched to a gene; V was cut back by 4 bases and J by 4 bases. The CDR3 length is 16 residues. Germline V CDR1 and CDR2: MNHEY, SVGEGT. CDR3 DNA sequence: TGTGCCAGCAGTTTCCCCACCGGGACAGGGAAGTACGAGCAGTACTTC. Its translation: CASSFPTGTGKYEQYF.

V and J are TRBV16 and TRBJ2-7; no definite D call. This CDR3 is built from 13 residues. Germline assignment: CDR1 KGHSY and CDR2 FQNENV. V was shortened by 3 bases and J by 1 base, with 7 bases between the two germline ends. The CDR3 is CASSQGRSYEQYF. CDR3 sequence (DNA): TGTGCCAGCAGCCAGGGCAGATCCTACGAGCAGTACTTC.

The gene calls are TRBV10-3 and TRBJ1-5; a weak D match, TRBD1 (6 bases). The CDR3 loop spans 13 amino acids. With 6 bases removed from V and 5 bases from J, the gap between germline ends came to 11 bases. Germline CDR1 ENHRY, CDR2 SYGVKD. The CDR3 DNA sequence: TGTGCCATCAGCGACAGGACCGATCAGCCCCAGCATTTT. Protein product: CAISDRTDQPQHF.

This chain links TRBV6-4 with TRBJ1-1; D gene unclear. The CDR3 spans 14 residues. Trimming removed 3 bases from V and 5 bases from J, with 13 bases in between. The germline CDR1 and CDR2 sequences are MRHNA and SNTAGT. This CDR3 is CASSDRTYGTEAFF. CDR3 coding DNA: TGTGCCAGCAGTGATCGAACATACGGAACTGAAGCTTTCTTT.

The chain carries TRBV6-5 and TRBJ2-2, with a tentative D call TRBD1 (6 bases). The germline V and J ends were trimmed by 0 bases and 5 bases, with 7 bases remaining between them. CDR1 is MNHEY and CDR2 is SVGAGI in the germline V gene. The CDR3 is made up of 14 amino acids. In nucleotides, the CDR3 is TGTGCCAGCAGTTACTCGGACAGAACCGGGGAGCTGTTTTTT. Amino acids: CASSYSDRTGELFF.

This sequence joins TRBV28 and TRBJ1-1; no clear D. There are 14 residues in the CDR3. V was trimmed by 5 bases and J by 3 bases, leaving 13 bases between them. Per the germline V gene, CDR1 is MDHEN and CDR2 is SYDVKM. In DNA form, the CDR3 reads TGTGCCAGCAGTCCACCTCGGGCCTACACTGAAGCTTTCTTT. Translated: CASSPPRAYTEAFF.

The table lists this clone with a count of one. The rearrangement uses TRBV25-1 and TRBJ1-5; maybe TRBD1 (5 bases). In germline, CDR1 is MGHDK, CDR2 SYGVNS. Deletions cut 4 bases from V and 1 base from J, with 11 bases between. The CDR3 covers 15 residues. The CDR3 here is CASSGGAGSNQPQHF. The CDR3 coding sequence is TGTGCCAGCAGTGGGGGCGCGGGGAGCAATCAGCCCCAGCATTTT.

This clone showed up just a few times. This sequence joins TRBV4-2 and TRBJ2-3; D uncertain. Germline lookup yields CDR1 LGHNA and CDR2 YNFKEQ. This CDR3 has 12 amino acids. Trimming shortened V by 8 bases and J by 3 bases, and 9 bases separated the two germline ends. The CDR3 coding sequence is TGTGCCAGCTCTCCCGGGACAGATACGCAGTATTTT. Translated, it gives CASSPGTDTQYF.

V gene TRBV3-1 (or the pseudogene TRBV3-2) combines with J gene TRBJ1-5; 11 bases align to TRBD1. The CDR3 sequence is 16 residues long. The junction had 6 bases not matched to a gene; V was cut back by 4 bases and J by 4 bases. From germline, CDR1 is LGHDT and CDR2 YNNKEL (reference sequence). The CDR3 DNA is TGTGCCAGCAGCCCTACCGGGACAGGGGGGAATCAGCCCCAGCATTTT. It encodes CASSPTGTGGNQPQHF.

The genes are TRBV6-5 and TRBJ2-3, with 10 bases identical to TRBD2. V dropped 5 bases and J dropped 4; count of bases not matched to a gene: 6. Germline CDR1 reads MNHEY; CDR2 reads SVGAGI. This CDR3 is 15 amino acids long. The CDR3 DNA reads as TGTGCCAGCAGTAGTCTAGCGGGAGCGGCAGATACGCAGTATTTT. This sequence encodes CASSSLAGAADTQYF.

This chain uses TRBV2 with TRBJ1-3; the match to TRBD1 covers 7 bases. Trimming cost V 3 bases and J 0 bases; bases outside gene matches: 11. The V gene's germline CDR1 is SNHLY and CDR2 FYNNEI. CDR3 length equals 18 residues. The CDR3 reads CASSDGQASVLSGNTIYF. CDR3 nucleotide sequence: TGTGCCAGCAGTGATGGACAGGCCTCCGTTCTCTCTGGAAACACCATATATTTT.

The V gene is TRBV6-5, the J gene TRBJ1-5, with TRBD1 as a possible D gene (5 bases). V was shortened by 11 bases and J by 4 bases, with 21 bases between the two germline ends. This CDR3 comprises 15 residues. Germline V lookup: CDR1 MNHEY, CDR2 SVGAGI. The CDR3 is CASQGGVGANQPQHF. DNA for the CDR3: TGTGCCTCTCAGGGAGGAGTAGGGGCAAATCAGCCCCAGCATTTT.

This clone was seen just once. The chain carries TRBV5-1 and TRBJ1-2; 10 nucleotides agree with TRBD1. The CDR3 sequence is 14 residues long. CDR1 is SGHRS, CDR2 YFSETQ, per germline. Trimming at V came to 4 bases and at J to 3 bases, leaving 3 bases not matched to a gene. The CDR3 sequence is CASSPGQGHYGYTF. CDR3 bases: TGCGCCAGCAGCCCGGGACAGGGGCACTATGGCTACACCTTC.

This chain joins TRBV19 and TRBJ2-1; D not certain. With 5 bases removed from V and 7 bases from J, the gap between germline ends came to 9 bases. Per germline, CDR1 LNHDA and CDR2 SQIVND (reference sequence). The CDR3 spans 12 residues. CDR3 in amino acids: CASSGVRNEQFF. The CDR3 coding sequence is TGTGCCAGTAGTGGGGTCCGGAATGAGCAGTTCTTC.

V and J are TRBV5-1 and TRBJ2-3, with a weak D call TRBD1 (5 bases). The ends were cut back, 0 bases at V and 0 bases at J, with 14 bases in the middle. CDR1 and CDR2 (germline): SGHRS, YFSETQ. The CDR3 totals 17 residues. The CDR3 loop is CASSLVPAGRSTDTQYF. DNA of the CDR3: TGCGCCAGCAGCTTGGTGCCAGCAGGGCGTAGCACAGATACGCAGTATTTT.

The CDR3 sequence: CASTTGGQSGEQYF. The CDR3 DNA follows: TGTGCCAGCACAACCGGGGGACAGTCTGGCGAGCAGTACTTC. J is TRBJ2-7 and V is TRBV3-1 (or the pseudogene TRBV3-2); possibly TRBD1 for D (7 bases). Germline V gene lookup returns CDR1 LGHDT and CDR2 YNNKEL (reference sequence). CDR3 length: 14 amino acids. Trimming took off 7 bases at V and 6 bases at J, with 19 bases between the two ends.

This clone was seen just once. The chain has TRBV6-1 and TRBJ1-5; perhaps TRBD1 as D (5 bases). CDR3 size: 15 residues. Deletions cut 0 bases from V and 5 bases from J, with 11 bases between. The germline V gene has CDR1 MNHNS and CDR2 SASEGT. The CDR3: CASSEARGTHQPQHF. For the CDR3, the DNA is TGTGCCAGCAGTGAAGCGCGCGGGACCCATCAGCCCCAGCATTTT.

The chain combines TRBV19 with TRBJ2-5; D may be TRBD2 (5 bases). V shed 9 bases and J shed 1 base, with 12 bases lying between them. The germline CDR1 and CDR2 sequences are LNHDA and SQIVND (reference sequence). The CDR3 has 13 amino acids. CDR3: CASGGHLQETQYF. The DNA for the CDR3 is TGTGCCAGCGGCGGGCACCTCCAAGAGACCCAGTACTTC.